This TCR beta chain was retrieved from a study of lymphopenia after photon versus proton radiotherapy. Only in-frame clones appear in the TCRdb table, and some are missing; sequencing was by immunoSEQ multiplex PCR. This table holds over 35,000 clones, around 83% found once. A few counts support this clone. No antigen is known for it. Overall study findings and caveats: Relative stability marked proton patients; photon patients lost diversity and naive cells. Survival link was tested only in deceased patients; proton benefit remains a possibility. After the lymphocyte nadir, photon-treated repertoires showed oligoclonal expansion, especially of CD8+ Temra cells.

Germline CDR1 SEHNR, CDR2 FQNEAQ (reference sequence). V lost 5 bases and J lost 5, with 10 bases in between. This CDR3 region has 13 residues. The genes are TRBV7-9 and TRBJ1-5; TRBD1 might be the D (5 bases). Sequenced material: peripheral blood, taken from a patient treated with proton-based radiotherapy. This TCR was recovered from a woman aged 70-85 years with pancreatic cancer. CDR3 coding DNA: TGTGCCAGCAGCCCCTCGGGGGATCAGCCCCAGCATTTT. Translation gives CASSPSGDQPQHF. Filled out from reference TRBV7-9 and TRBJ1-5, the complete variable domain reads DTGVSQNPRHKITKRGQNVTFRCDPISEHNRLYWYRQTLGQGPEFLTYFQNEAQLEKSRLLSDRFSAERPKGSFSTLEIQRTEQGDSAMYLCASSPSGDQPQHFGDGTRLSIL.